This T cell receptor beta chain was sequenced during a study of cytomegalovirus exposure and HLA in healthy donors. It was with 60 Vbeta and 13 Jbeta primers that the PCR ran. Measured with immunoSEQ multiplex PCR; TCRdb has only the in-frame clones, and not every one. The sample yields approximately 100,000 clones, around 82% seen once. Findings and caveats of the study: Among TCR beta chains, those listed as cytomegalovirus-associated numbered 164. The classifier was said to identify cytomegalovirus status with high specificity and sensitivity.

As concerns this clone: Its antigen is not known.

The receptor comes from a woman aged 45-60 years in good health and CMV-seropositive. The sequenced material came from PBMCs.

Written as DNA, the CDR3 is TGTGCCACCAGCAGAGAATCGGGGTTTGGGCATGGCTACACCTTC. Translated, it gives CATSRESGFGHGYTF. This rearrangement joins TRBV15 to TRBJ1-2; D remains ambiguous. Germline V gene data show CDR1 as LNHNV and CDR2 as YYDKDF (reference sequence). The CDR3 sequence is 15 residues long. V shed 0 bases and J shed 6 bases, with 14 bases lying between them.